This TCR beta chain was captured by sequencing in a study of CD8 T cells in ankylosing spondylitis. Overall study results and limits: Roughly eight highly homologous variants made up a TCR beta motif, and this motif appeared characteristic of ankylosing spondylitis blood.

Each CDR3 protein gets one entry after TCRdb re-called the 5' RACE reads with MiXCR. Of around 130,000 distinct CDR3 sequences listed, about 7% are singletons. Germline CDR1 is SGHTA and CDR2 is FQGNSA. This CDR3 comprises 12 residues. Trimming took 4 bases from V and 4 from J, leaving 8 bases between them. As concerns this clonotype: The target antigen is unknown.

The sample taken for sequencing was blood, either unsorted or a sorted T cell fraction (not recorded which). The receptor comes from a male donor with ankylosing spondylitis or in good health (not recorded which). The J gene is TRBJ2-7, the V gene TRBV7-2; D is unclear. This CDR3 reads CASSSDVYEQYF. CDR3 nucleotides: TGTGCCAGCAGCTCGGACGTTTACGAGCAGTACTTC.